Listed below are T cell receptor beta chains from one sample, sequenced in a study of T cell responses to AZD1222 COVID-19 vaccine. Generated by immunoSEQ multiplex PCR, the TCRdb table keeps only in-frame clones and is missing some. Counted here are 95,000 to 150,000 clones, roughly 85% occurring once; the ten biggest clones make up more than 7.5%. The input for sequencing was peripheral blood, taken on day 0 of AZD1222 vaccination. The receptor set was obtained from an adult in good health. CDR3s include the opening cysteine and the closing phenylalanine or tryptophan. A D gene is named only where the DNA matches it firmly. Part of the rows lack a size; the others show once, few, many or a class for expanded clones.

>.|TRBJ1-4|TRBV2|.
CASRAPLGMTNEKLFF
TGTGCCAGCAGGGCCCCTCTGGGTATGACTAATGAAAAACTGTTTTTC
>.|TRBJ2-1|TRBV9|.
CASSARGTRDNEQFF
TGTGCCAGCAGCGCACGCGGGACTCGAGACAATGAGCAGTTCTTC
>TRBD1|TRBJ2-7|TRBV18|.
CASSPPGQAIYEQYF
TGTGCCAGCTCACCACCGGGACAGGCTATCTACGAGCAGTACTTC
>TRBD1|TRBJ2-1|TRBV7-2|.
CASSTTGTGYNEQFF
TGTGCCAGCAGTACGACCGGGACAGGGTATAATGAGCAGTTCTTC
>.|TRBJ1-5|TRBV7-9|.
CASSFVNQPQHF
TGTGCCAGCAGCTTTGTCAATCAGCCCCAGCATTTT
>TRBD1|TRBJ1-6|TRBV5-1|.
CASSLGRDRSSYNSPLHF
TGCGCCAGCAGCTTGGGCCGGGACAGGAGCTCCTATAATTCACCCCTCCACTTT
>.|TRBJ1-1|TRBV12-3/TRBV12-4|.
CASSFEGTEAFF
TGTGCCAGCAGTTTTGAGGGCACTGAAGCTTTCTTT
>.|TRBJ1-1|TRBV30|.
CAWGRGFEAFF
TGTGCCTGGGGGAGGGGCTTTGAGGCTTTCTTT
>.|TRBJ1-1|TRBV7-9|.
CASRASRDTRNTEAFF
TGTGCCAGCAGGGCGAGCAGAGACACGCGGAACACTGAAGCTTTCTTT
>.|TRBJ1-1|TRBV30|.
CACLDFYLTGTEAFF
TGTGCCTGCCTGGATTTTTATCTTACTGGGACTGAAGCTTTCTTT
>TRBD1|TRBJ1-4|TRBV4-2|.
CASSQDKGQGEEKLFF
TGTGCCAGCAGCCAAGATAAGGGACAGGGGGAAGAAAAACTGTTTTTT
>TRBD1|TRBJ2-7|TRBV24-1|.
CATSDSRTGAYEQYF
TGTGCCACCAGTGATTCGAGGACAGGGGCATACGAGCAGTACTTC
>.|TRBJ1-4|TRBV14|.
CASSRHSTTNEKLFF
TGTGCCAGCAGCCGACACAGTACAACTAATGAAAAACTGTTTTTT
>TRBD2|TRBJ2-5|TRBV9|.
CASSPLAGGRETQYF
TGTGCCAGCAGCCCCCTAGCGGGAGGCCGTGAGACCCAGTACTTC
>.|TRBJ1-3|TRBV12-5|few
CASGLASIGEGGNTIYF
TGTGCTAGTGGTTTGGCCTCGATCGGGGAAGGTGGAAACACCATATATTTT
>TRBD1|TRBJ1-5|TRBV7-2|.
CASSLGQGNRPQHF
TGTGCCAGCAGCTTGGGACAGGGCAATCGGCCCCAGCATTTT
>.|TRBJ2-4|TRBV7-2|.
CASSLGWGTKNIQYF
TGTGCCAGCAGCCTAGGGTGGGGGACCAAAAACATTCAGTACTTC
>.|TRBJ1-2|TRBV19|few
CATNQRSGGLGNYGYTF
TGTGCCACCAACCAGCGGTCCGGGGGGTTGGGGAACTATGGCTACACCTTC
>TRBD1|TRBJ1-2|TRBV27|.
CASKGQGDGYTF
TGTGCCAGCAAGGGACAGGGGGACGGCTACACCTTC
>.|TRBJ2-3|TRBV5-5|.
CASSFRGTDTQYF
TGTGCCAGCAGCTTCAGGGGAACAGATACGCAGTATTTT
>.|TRBJ1-6|TRBV13|.
CASSSSYNSPLHF
TGTGCCAGCAGCTCCAGCTATAATTCACCCCTCCACTTT
>TRBD2|TRBJ2-2|TRBV6-4|.
CASSRDTSGMNTGELFF
TGTGCCAGCAGTAGGGACACTAGCGGAATGAACACCGGGGAGCTGTTTTTT
>TRBD2|TRBJ2-3|TRBV28|.
CASSFLASGGMIDTQYF
TGTGCCAGCAGTTTTCTCGCCTCGGGGGGGATGATAGATACGCAGTATTTT
>.|TRBJ1-2|TRBV28|.
CATTGRHYSNYGYTF
TGTGCCACCACGGGCCGCCATTATTCTAACTATGGCTACACCTTC
>.|TRBJ1-1|TRBV7-2|.
CASSSTQGTEAFF
TGTGCCAGCAGCTCGACACAGGGAACTGAAGCTTTCTTT
>.|TRBJ1-3|TRBV2|few
CASSPSGVSGNTIYF
TGTGCCAGCAGCCCCTCTGGGGTCTCGGGAAACACCATATATTTT
>.|TRBJ1-5|TRBV11-2|.
CASSLGGGQPQHF
TGTGCCAGCAGCCTCGGGGGGGGTCAGCCCCAGCATTTT
>TRBD1|TRBJ2-3|TRBV12-5|.
CASGFARGQTDTQYF
TGTGCTAGTGGTTTTGCCAGGGGGCAGACAGATACGCAGTATTTT
>.|TRBJ1-6|TRBV11-3|.
CASSLGGADMNSPLHF
TGTGCCAGCAGCTTAGGTGGGGCAGACATGAATTCACCCCTCCACTTT
>.|TRBJ1-5|TRBV7-2|.
CASSLGNQPQHF
TGTGCCAGCAGCCTAGGCAATCAGCCCCAGCATTTT
>.|TRBJ1-2|TRBV15|.
CATSRVDRGYGYTF
TGTGCCACCAGCAGAGTGGACAGAGGCTATGGCTACACCTTC
>TRBD1|TRBJ1-2|TRBV28|once
CASSFFSQGASGGYTF
TGTGCCAGCAGTTTCTTTTCACAGGGGGCCTCGGGTGGCTACACCTTC
>.|TRBJ2-1|TRBV7-2|.
CASTRTVYNEQFF
TGTGCCAGCACCCGGACAGTCTACAATGAGCAGTTCTTC
>.|TRBJ2-2|TRBV28|.
CASSFSTGELFF
TGTGCCAGCAGTTTTTCAACCGGGGAGCTGTTTTTT
>.|TRBJ2-3|TRBV30|.
CAWSERADTQYF
TGTGCCTGGAGTGAAAGGGCAGATACGCAGTATTTT
>TRBD1|TRBJ1-4|TRBV2|.
CASKLGQLNEKLFF
TGTGCCAGCAAGTTGGGACAGCTTAATGAAAAACTGTTTTTT
>TRBD1|TRBJ1-5|TRBV19|.
CASSLDRGNQPQHF
TGTGCCAGTAGCCTCGACAGGGGGAATCAGCCCCAGCATTTT
>.|TRBJ1-1|TRBV9|once
CASSVETGREAFF
TGTGCCAGCAGCGTAGAGACAGGCCGTGAAGCTTTCTTT
>.|TRBJ1-1|TRBV18|.
CASSPTRENTEAFF
TGTGCCAGCTCACCAACCCGGGAGAACACTGAAGCTTTCTTT
>.|TRBJ1-2|TRBV19|.
CASTRGPSNYGYTF
TGTGCCAGTACAAGGGGCCCTTCTAACTATGGCTACACCTTC
>TRBD1|TRBJ1-6|TRBV24-1|.
CATTDRGYNSPLHF
TGTGCCACCACCGACAGGGGGTATAATTCACCCCTCCACTTT
>TRBD1|TRBJ1-2|TRBV2|few
CASSEIGGDGYTF
TGTGCCAGCAGTGAAATAGGGGGCGATGGCTACACCTTC
>TRBD2|TRBJ2-3|TRBV4-3|.
CASSPGTSGYTDTQYF
TGCGCCAGCAGCCCCGGGACTAGCGGTTACACAGATACGCAGTATTTT
>.|TRBJ1-2|TRBV29-1|.
CSVVGGSYGYTF
TGCAGCGTTGTAGGAGGGTCCTATGGCTACACCTTC
>.|TRBJ2-7|TRBV4-3|.
CASSQDSIRDYYEQYF
TGCGCCAGCAGCCAAGATTCTATCCGAGATTACTACGAGCAGTACTTC
>.|TRBJ1-1|TRBV12-3/TRBV12-4|few
CASSSQMNTEAFF
TGTGCCAGCAGTTCCCAGATGAACACTGAAGCTTTCTTT
>.|TRBJ1-4|TRBV7-4|.
CASSLGRINEKLFF
TGTGCCAGCAGCCTAGGACGGATCAATGAAAAACTGTTTTTT
>.|TRBJ1-1|TRBV5-6|.
CASSLRSRITQNTEAFF
TGTGCCAGCAGCTTGCGAAGTCGGATTACCCAGAACACTGAAGCTTTCTTT
>.|TRBJ1-1|TRBV24-1|once
CATSDHYSDTEAFF
TGTGCCACCAGTGATCATTACAGCGACACTGAAGCTTTCTTT
>.|TRBJ1-2|TRBV10-1|.
CASSGQPANYGYTF
TGCGCCAGCAGTGGACAGCCAGCTAACTATGGCTACACCTTC
>TRBD1|TRBJ1-3|TRBV4-2|.
CASSRQGAPGNTIYF
TGTGCCAGCAGCCGACAGGGGGCCCCTGGAAACACCATATATTTT
>.|TRBJ1-1|TRBV11-3|.
CASSLGAQGRESEAFF
TGTGCCAGCAGCTTAGGGGCCCAGGGAAGGGAAAGTGAAGCTTTCTTT
>.|TRBJ1-4|TRBV12-5|.
CASSNTGSLFF
TGTGCTAGTAGTAATACGGGGAGTCTGTTTTTT
>.|TRBJ1-1|TRBV5-1|.
CASSPGQNTEAFF
TGCGCCAGCAGCCCAGGACAGAACACTGAAGCTTTCTTT
>TRBD2|TRBJ2-1|TRBV28|.
CASAAGGLGSNEQFF
TGTGCCAGCGCTGCGGGGGGGCTTGGGTCCAATGAGCAGTTCTTC
>.|TRBJ2-5|TRBV11-2|.
CASSSSGNQETQYF
TGTGCCAGCAGCTCCTCCGGGAACCAAGAGACCCAGTACTTC
>.|TRBJ2-7|TRBV24-1|.
CATSETNAGSVEQYF
TGTGCCACCAGTGAAACCAACGCGGGATCGGTCGAGCAGTACTTC
>.|TRBJ1-2|TRBV28|once
CASTSVDYGYTF
TGTGCCAGTACTAGTGTTGACTATGGCTACACCTTC
>TRBD2|TRBJ2-1|TRBV5-5|.
CASSLFGSGRSSYNEQFF
TGTGCCAGCAGCTTGTTCGGTAGCGGGAGATCGTCCTACAATGAGCAGTTCTTC